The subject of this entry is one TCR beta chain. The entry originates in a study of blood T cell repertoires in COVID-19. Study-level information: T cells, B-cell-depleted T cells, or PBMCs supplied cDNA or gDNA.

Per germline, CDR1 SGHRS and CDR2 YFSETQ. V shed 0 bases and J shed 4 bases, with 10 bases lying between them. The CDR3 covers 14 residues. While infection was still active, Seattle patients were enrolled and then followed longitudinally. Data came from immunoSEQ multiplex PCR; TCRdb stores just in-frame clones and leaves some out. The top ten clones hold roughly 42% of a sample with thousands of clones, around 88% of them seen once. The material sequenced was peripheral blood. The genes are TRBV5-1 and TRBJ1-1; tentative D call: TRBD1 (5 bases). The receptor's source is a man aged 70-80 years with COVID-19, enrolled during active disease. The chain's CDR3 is CASSLGPGGTEAFF. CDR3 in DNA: TGCGCCAGCAGCTTGGGCCCGGGGGGCACTGAAGCTTTCTTT.